Listed below are T cell receptor beta chains from one sample, sequenced in a study of T cells after yellow fever vaccination. One entry per CDR3 protein, called by TCRdb with MiXCR from the 5' RACE reads. Counted here are 200,000 to 300,000 distinct CDR3 sequences, 6.9% occurring once; the ten biggest clones make up roughly 0.93%. The source material was CD4+ T cells sorted from PBMCs, sampled 15 days after the yellow fever booster vaccination. These receptors came from a young man who received the YFV17D yellow fever vaccine. The CDR3 runs from the conserved cysteine through the conserved F or W. The order of the fields is CDR3 protein, CDR3 DNA, J gene, D gene, clone size, V gene. The D gene is left open where the match is weak. The size field is filled for only some rows; it gives once, few, many or a size class.

CDR3aa: CASNWGTGELFF; CDR3nt: TGTGCCAGCAACTGGGGCACCGGGGAGCTGTTTTTT; j_gene: TRBJ2-2; d_gene: .; abundance: few; v_gene: TRBV12-3/TRBV12-4
CDR3aa: CASSPHWGDRDRQPQHF; CDR3nt: TGTGCCAGCAGCCCCCACTGGGGGGACAGGGATCGTCAGCCCCAGCATTTT; j_gene: TRBJ1-5; d_gene: .; abundance: .; v_gene: TRBV21-1
CDR3aa: CASSLGGVSNSPLHF; CDR3nt: TGCGCCAGCAGCTTGGGGGGGGTGTCCAATTCACCCCTCCACTTT; j_gene: TRBJ1-6; d_gene: .; abundance: few; v_gene: TRBV5-1
CDR3aa: CASSVMTGSNSPLHF; CDR3nt: TGTGCCAGCAGTGTGATGACAGGATCAAATTCACCCCTCCACTTT; j_gene: TRBJ1-6; d_gene: .; abundance: few; v_gene: TRBV6-1
CDR3aa: CASSSATGSKHF; CDR3nt: TGTGCCAGCAGTTCGGCGACTGGGTCGAAGCATTTT; j_gene: TRBJ1-5; d_gene: .; abundance: .; v_gene: TRBV12-3/TRBV12-4
CDR3aa: CASSTDLNSYNEQFF; CDR3nt: TGTGCCAGCAGCACTGACCTGAACTCCTACAATGAGCAGTTCTTC; j_gene: TRBJ2-1; d_gene: .; abundance: many; v_gene: TRBV7-3
CDR3aa: CASSFRQQFDEQYF; CDR3nt: TGTGCCAGCAGTTTTAGACAGCAGTTCGACGAGCAGTACTTC; j_gene: TRBJ2-7; d_gene: .; abundance: many; v_gene: TRBV12-3/TRBV12-4
CDR3aa: CASSETSRAQYF; CDR3nt: TGTGCCAGCAGTGAGACCTCGAGGGCCCAGTACTTC; j_gene: TRBJ2-5; d_gene: .; abundance: .; v_gene: TRBV6-1
CDR3aa: CASKRRAGTSASYEQYF; CDR3nt: TGTGCCAGCAAAAGGAGGGCCGGGACTAGCGCGTCTTACGAGCAGTACTTC; j_gene: TRBJ2-7; d_gene: TRBD2; abundance: many; v_gene: TRBV27
CDR3aa: CASSRGLAAVNEQFF; CDR3nt: TGTGCCAGCAGTCGAGGACTAGCGGCCGTCAATGAGCAGTTCTTC; j_gene: TRBJ2-1; d_gene: TRBD2; abundance: many; v_gene: TRBV6-4
CDR3aa: CASSPPSGRTNEKLFF; CDR3nt: TGTGCCAGCTCACCACCCTCAGGACGTACTAATGAAAAACTGTTTTTT; j_gene: TRBJ1-4; d_gene: .; abundance: few; v_gene: TRBV18
CDR3aa: CASSLLGAREKAQYF; CDR3nt: TGTGCCAGCAGCTTATTGGGTGCGCGGGAGAAAGCCCAGTACTTC; j_gene: TRBJ2-5; d_gene: TRBD2; abundance: many; v_gene: TRBV7-2
CDR3aa: CASSQDPRISYNEQFF; CDR3nt: TGCGCCAGCAGCCAAGATCCGAGAATCTCCTACAATGAGCAGTTCTTC; j_gene: TRBJ2-1; d_gene: .; abundance: many; v_gene: TRBV4-3
CDR3aa: CSATPETYEQYF; CDR3nt: TGCAGTGCTACGCCTGAGACCTACGAGCAGTACTTC; j_gene: TRBJ2-7; d_gene: .; abundance: many; v_gene: TRBV20-1
CDR3aa: CASSVENNYEQYF; CDR3nt: TGTGCCAGCAGCGTAGAGAACAACTACGAGCAGTACTTC; j_gene: TRBJ2-7; d_gene: .; abundance: few; v_gene: TRBV9
CDR3aa: CASSLFVTSATTDTQYF; CDR3nt: TGTGCCAGCAGTTTATTCGTGACTAGCGCTACCACAGATACGCAGTATTTT; j_gene: TRBJ2-3; d_gene: TRBD2; abundance: .; v_gene: TRBV28
CDR3aa: CDSSIRLRGELFF; CDR3nt: TGTGACAGTAGTATAAGACTTAGAGGGGAGCTGTTTTTT; j_gene: TRBJ2-2; d_gene: .; abundance: .; v_gene: TRBV19
CDR3aa: CASSVGLGVEQYF; CDR3nt: TGTGCCAGCAGCGTGGGACTAGGTGTCGAGCAGTACTTC; j_gene: TRBJ2-7; d_gene: TRBD2; abundance: many; v_gene: TRBV7-9